What follows describes a single T cell receptor (beta chain). The antigen remains unidentified. This table comes from immunoSEQ multiplex PCR, and its TCRdb copy is limited to in-frame clones, with some not included. The repertoire consists of 110,000 or so clones, with more than 65% occurring once and the leading ten covering under 30%. Trimming removed 6 bases from V and 6 bases from J, with 8 bases in between. CDR3 length: 10 amino acids. Per the germline V gene, CDR1 is DFQATT and CDR2 is SNEGSKA (reference sequence). This specimen comes from a study of shared clonotypes between healthy human individuals. Study-wide background: Researchers drew samples from a couple of women and three men aged 18 to 49.

The study drew its donors from healthy HIV-negative adults without recent acute infections or vaccinations. CD8 memory combined CD45RO+ cells with CCR7-negative CD45RA+ TemRA cells. Findings and caveats of the study: Tissues were not sampled, only blood, and their repertoires likely differ.

This TCR derives from a woman in her twenties or thirties in good health. Specimen: memory CD8+ T cells sorted from blood. Subset described: CD45RO+ cells pooled with CCR7-negative TemRA cells. The chain joins TRBV20-1 to TRBJ1-1; D uncertain. CDR3 residues: CSAEGSEAFF. The CDR3 bases are TGCAGTGCAGAGGGTTCTGAAGCTTTCTTT.